What follows describes a single TCR beta chain. TCRdb re-called the PCR reads through MiXCR, storing one row per CDR3 protein. The table includes about 500,000 distinct CDR3 sequences, roughly 25% detected once. Libraries of naive CD8 T cells were made from about 19,000 to 1,100,000 sorted cells. They used 10%, 30% or 50% RNA. The data are from a study of molecular identifiers for immune sequencing clone quantification. This CDR3 has 12 residues. The germline V and J ends were trimmed by 0 bases and 4 bases, with 3 bases remaining between them. Germline assignment: CDR1 DFQATT and CDR2 SNEGSKA (reference sequence).

The sequence was collected from a human donor in good health. Some libraries in this study had Jurkat cell RNA spiked in. Material for sequencing was naive CD8+ T cells from blood, with Jurkat cell RNA spiked in. Subset defined: FACS-sorted CD8+CD4-CCR7+CD45RA+ naive T cells. The V gene is TRBV20-1, the J gene TRBJ2-2, with D hard to call. Here the CDR3 reads CSARDGTGELFF. CDR3 in DNA: TGCAGTGCTAGAGATGGCACCGGGGAGCTGTTTTTT.